Detailed here is one TCR beta chain. Its specificity is unknown. The source of the sample is a study of T cells in Graves' hyperthyroidism and ophthalmopathy. Regarding the study as a whole: Median prediction lead before ophthalmopathy onset was roughly 6 months with the model. Researchers found most expanded thyroid clonotypes above 0.001 in blood as well.

Reasons for excluding patients were uncontrolled infection, other autoimmune disease, pregnancy or lactation. The PBMCs were taken from about 9.7 ml of fresh peripheral blood. Germline CDR1 reads MNHNS; CDR2 reads SASEGT. This CDR3 has 15 residues. The V and J ends lost 7 bases and 5 bases respectively, with 20 bases between them. Amplified TCR beta CDR3 regions derived from RNA transcripts. The study used the HTBI primer set for a first-round RT-PCR of the TCR CDR3. TCRdb reprocessed the multiplex PCR reads via MiXCR and lists one record per CDR3 protein. The sample contains about 740,000 distinct CDR3 sequences, around 13% of which appear only once.

The sequencing input was blood. The sequence derives from a woman younger than 35 with Graves' hyperthyroidism. V is TRBV6-1 and J is TRBJ2-5; D possibly corresponds to TRBD2 (5 bases). The CDR3 sequence is CASNHPALRGETQYF. For the CDR3, the DNA is TGTGCCAGCAATCATCCGGCCCTCAGAGGGGAGACCCAGTACTTC.